This T cell receptor (beta chain) was recovered during a study of blood T cell repertoires in COVID-19. Sequenced by immunoSEQ multiplex PCR; TCRdb stores in-frame clones only, minus some. This sample has some 140,000 clones, with around three quarters found just once. The count of this clone is one. This CDR3 has 16 amino acids. Germline V gene data show CDR1 as SGHTA and CDR2 as FQGNSA. J was trimmed by 6 bases and V by 6 bases; bases with no gene match: 16. The genes are TRBV7-2 and TRBJ2-7, with TRBD1 matching over 8 bases. This sequence originates from a man aged 60 to 75 with acute or convalescent COVID-19. Sequencing was carried out using peripheral blood. The CDR3 coding sequence is TGTGCCAGCAGAACCGCTATCGGACAGGGCTTCGTCGAGCAGTACTTC. It translates to CASRTAIGQGFVEQYF.